This T cell receptor (beta chain) appears in the sequencing data of a study of blood T cell repertoires in COVID-19. Turning to the study itself: Sources were T cells, B-cell-depleted T cells, or PBMCs; the material itself was cDNA or gDNA.

Generated by immunoSEQ multiplex PCR, the TCRdb table keeps only in-frame clones and is missing some. The sample holds about 300,000 clones, around 85% seen once. Germline lookup yields CDR1 WSHSY and CDR2 SAAADI. CDR3 length: 17 amino acids. With 2 bases clipped from V and 3 bases from J, the junction kept 8 bases outside the gene matches. In Seattle, patients joined the study during active infection and were tracked longitudinally. The source is a human donor with COVID-19, enrolled during active disease. The donor label of this sample is uncertain. This chain connects TRBV10-2 to TRBJ2-3; 10 bases are shared with TRBD2. The sequenced sample consisted of peripheral blood. The CDR3 is CASSEEASGSPTDTQYF. For the CDR3, the DNA is TGCGCCAGCAGTGAGGAGGCTAGCGGGAGTCCGACAGATACGCAGTATTTT.